These 5 T cell receptor beta chains originate from one sample sequenced in a study of Tregs in tolerant kidney transplant recipients. Some clones are missing from TCRdb's copy, which holds only in-frame ones; the method was immunoSEQ multiplex PCR. The sample table includes 45,000 to 55,000 clones. This material consisted of CD4+ T cells from blood, taken before the transplant. The receptors come from a human donor who received a combined kidney and bone marrow transplant.

For this clone: Coverage ceases 3 residues before the CDR3 finishes, and the germline J gene fills in the end. The chain uses TRBV10-3 and TRBJ2-1; 8 positions match TRBD2. CDR1 is ENHRY and CDR2 is SYGVKD in the germline V gene. Trimming took 9 bases from V and 5 from J; bases not matched to a gene: 9. The CDR3 covers 14 residues. The CDR3 bases that were read are TGTGCCATTATAAAGAGCGGGAGTCACAATGAG. It is translated as CAIIKSGSHNE. The whole CDR3 sequence reads CAIIKSGSHNEQFF.

As to this clone: The CDR3 extends 3 residues past the end of the read, so its final part is completed from the germline J gene. This chain joins TRBV20-1 and TRBJ2-7, with D perhaps matching TRBD1 (6 bases). The CDR3 covers 14 residues. Germline V gives CDR1 DFQATT, CDR2 SNEGSKA (reference sequence). The ends were cut back, 3 bases at V and 2 bases at J, with 14 bases in the middle. The part of the CDR3 DNA that was read is TGCAGTGCTAGTCCACAGGGCACCACCTACGAG. Translated: CSASPQGTTYE. The CDR3 in its entirety is CSASPQGTTYEQYF.

CDR3 sequence reads: CASSLIRQGAGYTF. The CDR3 bases that were read are TGTGCCAGCAGCTTAATAAGGCAGGGTGCCGGC. V and J are TRBV7-9 and TRBJ1-2, with D perhaps TRBD1 (5 bases). The read comes to an end 3 residues before the CDR3 does, leaving the germline J gene to fill in the end. The germline V gene has CDR1 SEHNR and CDR2 FQNEAQ (reference sequence). The CDR3 is 14 amino acids.

As concerns this clone: The read comes to an end 3 residues before the CDR3 does, leaving the germline J gene to fill in the end. The chain has TRBV2 and TRBJ2-2, with D possibly being TRBD1 (5 bases). Looked up from germline, CDR1 is SNHLY and CDR2 is FYNNEI. Trimming removed 7 bases at V and 2 bases at J, with 17 bases between. The CDR3 has 16 amino acids. The CDR3 is CASTLTVSINTGELFF. CDR3 DNA (partial): TGTGCCAGCACCCTGACAGTCAGTATAAACACCGGGGAG.

With respect to this clone: The CDR3 extends 3 residues past the end of the read, so its final part is completed from the germline J gene. The chain is built from TRBV20-1 and TRBJ2-5; 11 positions agree with TRBD2. CDR1 DFQATT and CDR2 SNEGSKA come from the germline V gene (reference sequence). Trimming at V came to 0 bases and at J to 5 bases, leaving 8 bases not matched to a gene. CDR3 size: 16 residues. This CDR3 is CSARDALAGARETQYF. The CDR3 bases that were read are TGCAGTGCTAGAGATGCACTAGCGGGAGCTAGGGAGACC.